This T cell receptor beta chain originates from a study of OX40 agonist ivuxolimab in advanced cancers. Across the whole study: There were three patients with partial responses, one having hepatocellular carcinoma and two cutaneous melanoma.

Germline lookup yields CDR1 SNHLY and CDR2 FYNNEI. The CDR3 has 12 amino acids. V was trimmed by 6 bases and J by 15 bases, leaving 18 bases between them. About this clone: The antigen remains undetermined.

The repertoire was sequenced with immunoSEQ multiplex PCR; TCRdb's copy has only in-frame clones and lacks some. The sample shows around 48,000 clones, roughly 84% of them seen only once. The study, taken as a whole, reports: At 0.1 to 3.0 mg/kg, CD4+ and CD8+ blood T cells expanded clonally by week 6. On average, a greater number of expanded clones characterised CD8+ T cells relative to CD4+.

This clonotype was sampled from an adult with an advanced solid tumor such as melanoma, head and neck, liver or kidney cancer. V gene TRBV2 combines with J gene TRBJ2-1; the D gene is possibly TRBD2 (6 bases). This material consisted of CD4+ or CD8+ T cells sorted from blood, taken in a trial of the OX40 agonist ivuxolimab. The CDR3 protein is CASSAERVRRFF. In DNA form, the CDR3 reads TGTGCCAGCAGCGCGGAGCGGGTGCGGAGGTTCTTC.